The clone carrying this T cell receptor beta chain appeared a few times. The antigen is undetermined. Trimming stripped 1 base from V and 0 bases from J, with 10 bases between. The germline V gene has CDR1 SGHRS and CDR2 YFSETQ. The CDR3 runs to 15 residues. The data were obtained in a study of T-cell memory formation after mild COVID-19. Study-wide results and limits: Clones that contracted from day 15 to 85 were balanced CD4/CD8, while later expanders leaned CD4+. CM and EM subsets held most contracting CD4+ clones; EMRA held CD8+ ones. The authors left the SARS-CoV-2 specificity of second-wave clones peaking on day 37 unconfirmed. The finding that pre-infection memory included some responding clones suggested that cross-reactive memory joined.

TCRdb re-called the 5' RACE reads with MiXCR, one entry per CDR3 protein. Here the sample spans approximately 500,000 distinct CDR3 sequences, 20% to 25% being singletons. The receptor was derived from an adult woman who had mild COVID-19 (a few samples of this study predate the infection). Cell type and time point are not known. Sequenced sample: PBMCs or a T cell subset sorted from them (not recorded which). The V gene is TRBV5-1, the J gene TRBJ1-1; the D gene is possibly TRBD1 (5 bases). DNA of the CDR3: TGCGCCAGCAGCTTGTCTGGGGCCCTGAACACTGAAGCTTTCTTT. This codes for CASSLSGALNTEAFF.